Below, 29 T cell receptor beta chains from the same sample are listed, as sequenced in a study of Tregs in tolerant kidney transplant recipients. Produced via immunoSEQ multiplex PCR; TCRdb's table is partial and in-frame only. Of approximately 260,000 clones in the sample, roughly 84% were seen once. The specimen sequenced was CD4+ T cells from blood. The source is a human donor in good health.

The chain has TRBV7-2 and TRBJ2-7; D may be TRBD2 (6 bases). The CDR3 is 14 amino acids. CDR1 SGHTA and CDR2 FQGNSA come from the germline V gene. The V and J ends lost 3 bases and 3 bases respectively, with 12 bases between them. The CDR3: CASSFGTGFYEQYF. The DNA of the CDR3 is TGTGCCAGCAGCTTCGGGACTGGATTCTACGAGCAGTACTTC.

This clone was observed a handful of times. This chain connects TRBV19 to TRBJ2-5; TRBD2 might be the D (5 bases). The CDR3 runs to 12 residues. The germline gives CDR1 LNHDA, CDR2 SQIVND (reference sequence). V was trimmed by 3 bases and J by 5 bases, leaving 7 bases between them. DNA of the CDR3: TGTGCCAGTAGTATTACGGGGGAGACCCAGTACTTC. It encodes CASSITGETQYF.

This rearrangement joins TRBV27 to TRBJ1-6; D may be TRBD1 (6 bases). With 1 base removed from V and 3 bases from J, the gap between germline ends came to 22 bases. Per germline, CDR1 MNHEY and CDR2 SMNVEV (reference sequence). This CDR3 has 20 amino acids. The CDR3 loop is CASSLYWDTALSYYNSPLHF. The CDR3 region has the DNA TGTGCCAGCAGTTTATATTGGGACACCGCTCTTTCCTACTATAATTCACCCCTCCACTTT.

This clone has just a few counts. This chain connects TRBV7-2 to TRBJ1-1; TRBD1 matches 9 bases. V trimming: 7 bases; J trimming: 5 bases; junction bases outside the gene matches: 8. The length of the CDR3 is 14 residues. Looked up from germline, CDR1 is SGHTA and CDR2 is FQGNSA. CDR3 loop: CASTLTGGATEAFF. The CDR3 DNA follows: TGTGCCAGCACCCTAACAGGGGGCGCGACTGAAGCTTTCTTT. The full variable domain, rest sourced from reference TRBV7-2 and TRBJ1-1, is GAGVSQSPSNKVTEKGKDVELRCDPISGHTALYWYRQSLGQGLEFLIYFQGNSAPDKSGLPSDRFSAERTGGSVSTLTIQRTQQEDSAVYLCASTLTGGATEAFFGQGTRLTVV.

The chain combines TRBV5-1 with TRBJ2-1; 12 positions agree with TRBD2. Germline trimming cut 1 base from V and 8 bases from J; bases unmatched to any gene: 7. The CDR3 sequence is 16 residues long. In germline, CDR1 is SGHRS, CDR2 YFSETQ. The CDR3 sequence: CASSLRASGRADEQFF. CDR3 nucleotide sequence: TGCGCCAGCAGCTTGCGGGCTAGCGGGAGGGCCGATGAGCAGTTCTTC.

The chain has TRBV5-5 and TRBJ1-3; no clear D. The germline V gene has CDR1 SGHKS and CDR2 YYEKEE (reference sequence). There are 16 residues in the CDR3. V was cut by 0 bases and J by 0 bases, with 10 bases left in between. The CDR3 region is CASSLAWRGSGNTIYF. The DNA for the CDR3 is TGTGCCAGCAGCTTGGCCTGGCGAGGCTCTGGAAACACCATATATTTT.

The rearrangement uses TRBV5-4 and TRBJ2-2; weak D call: TRBD1 (5 bases). Between the trimmed V and J ends, which lost 1 base and 4 bases, there was a span of 20 bases. The germline CDR1 and CDR2 sequences are SGHNT and YYREEE (reference sequence). This CDR3 has 18 amino acids. The chain's CDR3 is CASSLWQGTRVGTGELFF. The CDR3 DNA reads as TGTGCCAGCAGCTTGTGGCAGGGCACCCGAGTTGGCACCGGGGAGCTGTTTTTT.

This chain uses TRBV29-1 with TRBJ2-2; 7 nucleotides match TRBD1. The CDR3 runs to 14 residues. The ends lost 7 bases at V and 2 bases at J; junction bases unmatched: 7. Germline V lookup: CDR1 SQVTM, CDR2 ANQGSEA. For the CDR3, the DNA is TGCAGCGCGAATCGGGACAGAAACACCGGGGAGCTGTTTTTT. It encodes CSANRDRNTGELFF.

The rearrangement links TRBV5-1 to TRBJ2-7; D might be TRBD1 (5 bases). The germline CDR1 and CDR2 sequences are SGHRS and YFSETQ. The CDR3 is 13 residues long. Trimming shortened V by 3 bases and J by 7 bases, and 14 bases separated the two germline ends. CDR3 amino acids: CASSSARVLEQYF. The CDR3 DNA is TGCGCCAGCAGCTCCGCCAGGGTCTTGGAGCAGTACTTC.

The CDR3 DNA sequence: TGCGCCAGCAGCCATGCTCAGGGGATTCCCTACGAGCAGTACTTC. This translates into CASSHAQGIPYEQYF. The gene calls are TRBV4-1 and TRBJ2-7, with a weak D call TRBD1 (6 bases). The CDR3 extends over 15 amino acids. Germline V gives CDR1 MGHRA, CDR2 YSYEKL. Trimming removed 3 bases at V and 2 bases at J, with 14 bases between.

The chain combines TRBV7-8 with TRBJ2-7, with 7 bases identical to TRBD1. The CDR3 consists of 14 residues. Germline assignment: CDR1 SGHVS and CDR2 FQNEAQ. V gave up 5 bases and J gave up 2 bases; unmatched junction bases: 6. The CDR3 coding sequence is TGTGCCAGCAGCCTTATCGGACAGGCCTACGAGCAGTACTTC. It is translated as CASSLIGQAYEQYF.

The table lists this clone with a few counts. This chain uses TRBV6-5 with TRBJ1-1; D not certain. The germline V gene encodes CDR1 MNHEY and CDR2 SVGAGI. V was clipped by 0 bases and J by 0 bases, with 8 bases between them. The CDR3 loop spans 15 amino acids. In nucleotides, the CDR3 is TGTGCCAGCAGTTACTCGAGCCCCCTGAACACTGAAGCTTTCTTT. Translation: CASSYSSPLNTEAFF.

The chain combines TRBV4-1 with TRBJ1-1, with a weak D call TRBD1 (6 bases). Between the trimmed V and J ends, which lost 5 bases and 5 bases, there was a span of 15 bases. Germline CDR1 MGHRA, CDR2 YSYEKL. This CDR3 contains 14 residues. The CDR3 nucleotides are TGCGCCAGCAGCACCCGAGAAGGGGGAACTGAAGCTTTCTTT. Translated, it gives CASSTREGGTEAFF.

The chain carries TRBV6-6 and TRBJ1-1; D might be TRBD1 (6 bases). Germline loops: CDR1 MNHNY, CDR2 SVGAGI (reference sequence). V was pared by 6 bases and J by 6 bases, with 20 bases between. The CDR3 has 15 residues. The CDR3 loop is CASSTGLNRGAEAFF. The CDR3 DNA sequence: TGTGCCAGCAGCACCGGCCTTAATAGGGGGGCTGAAGCTTTCTTT.

This clone was detected only a few times. V gene TRBV11-2 combines with J gene TRBJ1-1; no reliable D call. The CDR3 is 13 residues long. With 5 bases removed from V and 6 bases from J, the gap between germline ends came to 13 bases. Per the germline V gene, CDR1 is SGHAT and CDR2 is FQNNGV. This CDR3 reads CASSPRPEAEAFF. CDR3 DNA sequence: TGTGCCAGCAGCCCCCGACCCGAGGCTGAAGCTTTCTTT.

CDR3 protein: CASSYDRVTEAFF. CDR3 coding DNA: TGTGCCAGCAGCTATGACAGGGTCACTGAAGCTTTCTTT. V gene TRBV7-3 combines with J gene TRBJ1-1, with 7 positions matching TRBD1. Germline lookup yields CDR1 SGHTA and CDR2 FQGTGA. This CDR3 contains 13 residues. V shed 4 bases, J shed 4 bases, and the junction held 3 bases outside the gene matches.

The chain joins TRBV10-3 to TRBJ1-1; maybe TRBD1 (5 bases). In germline, CDR1 is ENHRY, CDR2 SYGVKD. The CDR3 consists of 16 residues. V was trimmed by 3 bases and J by 5 bases, leaving 19 bases between them. The CDR3 coding sequence is TGTGCCATCAGTGATCTTCTAAGGCCTAGGGGAACTGAAGCTTTCTTT. Its protein is CAISDLLRPRGTEAFF.

V usage is TRBV18 and J usage is TRBJ1-2, with D hard to call. The V gene's germline CDR1 is KGHSH and CDR2 LQKENI. This CDR3 region has 16 residues. V was pared by 1 base and J by 8 bases, with 20 bases between. This CDR3 reads CASSPLSQTRPEGYTF. The CDR3 nucleotides are TGTGCCAGCTCACCACTCTCACAAACACGCCCGGAGGGCTACACCTTC.

This clone appeared once. This chain uses TRBV19 with TRBJ2-3, with 8 bases that match TRBD2. Unmatched junction bases numbered 10, after V lost 5 bases and J lost 6 bases. The CDR3 has 15 amino acids. Germline CDR1 and CDR2: LNHDA and SQIVND (reference sequence). The CDR3 region is CASSVGGGNADTQYF. The CDR3 nucleotides read TGTGCCAGTAGTGTCGGCGGGGGGAATGCGGATACGCAGTATTTT.

This chain connects TRBV6-4 to TRBJ1-2; D is uncertain. This CDR3 is built from 21 residues. V lost 2 bases and J lost 1, with 29 bases in between. Germline V gene lookup returns CDR1 MRHNA and CDR2 SNTAGT. This CDR3 is CASSDGVPRSLTPLFNYGYTF. The DNA for the CDR3 is TGTGCCAGCAGTGACGGGGTACCCCGAAGCTTGACACCCTTATTTAACTATGGCTACACCTTC.

The chain links TRBV14 to TRBJ1-2, with unresolved D. The CDR3 contains 12 residues. Trimming took off 0 bases at V and 8 bases at J, with 7 bases between the two ends. In germline, CDR1 is SGHDN, CDR2 FVKESK. The CDR3 DNA sequence: TGTGCCAGCAGCCAAGATATCCGGGGCTACACCTTC. Its protein product is CASSQDIRGYTF.

The V and J genes are TRBV6-1 and TRBJ2-3; 9 nucleotides match TRBD2. This CDR3 is built from 15 residues. Germline V gene lookup returns CDR1 MNHNS and CDR2 SASEGT. Trimming at V came to 3 bases and at J to 3 bases, leaving 4 bases not matched to a gene. The CDR3 reads CASSEMRGGTDTQYF. Here the CDR3 DNA reads TGTGCCAGCAGTGAGATGCGGGGGGGAACAGATACGCAGTATTTT.

The chain joins TRBV21-1 to TRBJ2-7; TRBD1 is taken as the D call from the table, unchecked against the DNA. TRBV21-1 is given as a pseudogene. The CDR3 contains 16 residues. CDR3 amino acids: CASSRQTADTTYEQYF. CDR3 nucleotide sequence: TGTGCCAGCAGCCGTCAGACGGCCGACACGACCTACGAGCAGTACTTC.

The rearrangement joins TRBV6-1 to TRBJ1-1; D might be TRBD1 (5 bases). The CDR3 covers 14 residues. Germline CDR1 MNHNS, CDR2 SASEGT. Between the trimmed V and J ends, which lost 6 bases and 0 bases, there was a span of 11 bases. The DNA for the CDR3 is TGTGCCAGCAGCCAGGGTAGTGTGAACACTGAAGCTTTCTTT. This gives the protein CASSQGSVNTEAFF.

In the case of this clone: Other DNA sequences in the same sample also yield this CDR3. J is TRBJ1-2 and V is TRBV27; D might be TRBD1 (6 bases). The CDR3 has 13 residues. Trimming pared 4 bases from V and 4 bases from J, leaving 10 bases between. Germline assignment: CDR1 MNHEY and CDR2 SMNVEV (reference sequence). This CDR3 is CASSSTGVYGYTF. CDR3 bases: TGTGCCAGCAGTTCGACAGGTGTCTATGGCTACACCTTC.

The chain links TRBV11-3 to TRBJ2-1; TRBD2 is a possible D gene (5 bases). The CDR3 covers 12 residues. The V end lost 3 bases, the J end lost 8 bases, and 8 bases lay between the germline ends. Germline V lookup: CDR1 SGHNT, CDR2 YENEEA. The CDR3, as DNA: TGTGCCAGCAGCTTGATCGGGGATGAGCAGTTCTTC. It yields the protein CASSLIGDEQFF.

This chain uses TRBV5-6 with TRBJ2-4, with 9 bases identical to TRBD1. CDR1 is SGHDT, CDR2 YYEEEE, per germline. Trimming took 4 bases from V and 4 from J; bases not matched to a gene: 9. CDR3 length: 16 residues. CDR3 sequence (DNA): TGTGCCAGCAGCGCAGGACAGGGGTTCGGTAAAAACATTCAGTACTTC. Amino acids: CASSAGQGFGKNIQYF.

This clone was seen more than once but under ten times. This chain connects TRBV18 to TRBJ2-7; TRBD1 agrees at 7 bases. The CDR3 runs to 16 residues. V lost 3 bases, J lost 0 bases, and 8 bases stayed unmatched. Germline V gene sequence: CDR1 KGHSH, CDR2 LQKENI. The CDR3 nucleotides are TGTGCCAGCTCACCCCGACAGGGTTCGAGCTCCTACGAGCAGTACTTC. Translation gives CASSPRQGSSSYEQYF.

The rearrangement links TRBV18 to TRBJ2-7, with D perhaps assigned TRBD1 or TRBD2 (7 bases each). The CDR3 totals 14 residues. CDR1 and CDR2 (germline): KGHSH, LQKENI. V was clipped by 6 bases and J by 4 bases, with 16 bases between them. The CDR3: CASSPSRGGYEQYF. CDR3 in DNA: TGTGCCAGCTCCCCCTCCAGGGGGGGATACGAGCAGTACTTC.